This passage covers 8 T cell receptor beta chains from one sample sequenced in a study of chemoradiotherapy in HPV16-positive cancers. This table comes from immunoSEQ multiplex PCR, and its TCRdb copy is limited to in-frame clones, with some not included. The table includes around 1,600 clones, roughly 92% detected once. Material: tumor tissue, obtained from a patient who underwent chemoradiotherapy. These receptors were taken from a human donor with HPV-associated anogenital cancer.

The chain links TRBV2 to TRBJ1-1; no definite D call. The germline V gene has CDR1 SNHLY and CDR2 FYNNEI. CDR3 length equals 14 residues. V was trimmed by 6 bases and J by 1 base, leaving 12 bases between them. The CDR3 spells CASRFRIENTEAFF. The CDR3 DNA reads TGTGCCAGCAGATTCAGGATAGAGAACACTGAAGCTTTCTTT.

The V call is TRBV15, the J call TRBJ1-2; D not resolved. The CDR3 loop spans 13 amino acids. Germline CDR1 and CDR2: LNHNV and YYDKDF (reference sequence). Trimming took off 3 bases at V and 8 bases at J, with 13 bases between the two ends. Written as DNA, the CDR3 is TGTGCCACCAGCAGTTCCGCCCGGAGCGGCTACACCTTC. This codes for CATSSSARSGYTF.

CDR3 in amino acids: CASSQRGGANVLTF. The CDR3 nucleotides are TGCGCCAGCAGCCAAAGGGGTGGTGCCAACGTCCTGACTTTC. The J gene is TRBJ2-6, the V gene TRBV4-1, with D perhaps matching TRBD1 (5 bases). V shed 2 bases and J shed 7 bases, with 9 bases lying between them. CDR3 length: 14 amino acids. The germline V gene encodes CDR1 MGHRA and CDR2 YSYEKL.

The rearrangement joins TRBV27 to TRBJ2-1; TRBD2 might be the D (7 bases). The ends were cut back, 7 bases at V and 12 bases at J, with 13 bases in the middle. The V gene's germline CDR1 is MNHEY and CDR2 SMNVEV (reference sequence). This CDR3 region has 11 residues. CDR3 sequence reads: CASIAGARQFF. DNA of the CDR3: TGTGCCAGCATCGCGGGGGCACGGCAGTTCTTC.

The chain couples TRBV28 to TRBJ1-4; TRBD1 matches 7 bases. CDR3 length: 15 residues. Trimming cost V 6 bases and J 8 bases; bases outside gene matches: 12. Germline assignment: CDR1 MDHEN and CDR2 SYDVKM. CDR3 nucleotide sequence: TGTGCCAGCAGATCCCCACAGGGGTGGATAGAAAAACTGTTTTTT. Translation gives CASRSPQGWIEKLFF.

The CDR3 sequence is CAWSDGTVYTDTQYF. The DNA for the CDR3 is TGTGCCTGGAGTGACGGAACCGTCTACACAGATACGCAGTATTTT. The chain is built from TRBV30 and TRBJ2-3; D unresolved. CDR1 and CDR2 (germline): GTSNPN, SVGIG (reference sequence). The CDR3 is 15 residues long. The V gene lost 1 base and the J gene lost 2 bases, with 13 bases spanning the gap.

The chain employs TRBV29-1 and TRBJ1-2; 9 bases agree with TRBD1. The CDR3 totals 15 residues. Trimming took 1 base from V and 4 from J; bases not matched to a gene: 7. In germline, CDR1 is SQVTM, CDR2 ANQGSEA. CDR3 sequence reads: CSVEVTGTGTYGYTF. The CDR3 DNA reads TGCAGCGTTGAAGTTACCGGGACAGGGACCTATGGCTACACCTTC.

The chain uses TRBV2 and TRBJ2-5; 7 bases line up with TRBD2. Germline trimming cut 6 bases from V and 2 bases from J; bases unmatched to any gene: 15. Germline CDR1 reads SNHLY; CDR2 reads FYNNEI. The CDR3 has 17 amino acids. CDR3 nucleotide sequence: TGTGCCAGCAGCCTCCTCGTGGGGATGGGGGGGCAAGAGACCCAGTACTTC. It codes for CASSLLVGMGGQETQYF.